These 23 T cell receptor beta chains came from one sample sequenced in a study of T-cell reconstitution after alpha-beta-depleted transplantation in children. Preparation of the TCRbeta library involved a method that used unique molecular identifiers. TCRdb reanalysed the PCR reads using MiXCR and keeps one entry per CDR3 protein. The top ten hold around 36% of the sample, which has around 580,000 distinct CDR3 sequences, over 25% seen once. Here the sequenced sample was PBMCs, taken before TCRalphabeta/CD19-depleted stem cell transplant. The origin of the receptors is a boy in the first two years of life with Wiskott-Aldrich syndrome, due to receive a stem cell transplant.

There are a few counts of this clonotype. For the CDR3, the DNA is TGTGCCAGCAGCAAACAGGGTGGCAATCAGCCCCAGCATTTT. Protein sequence: CASSKQGGNQPQHF. The chain joins TRBV12-3 or TRBV12-4 to TRBJ1-5, with a weak D call TRBD1 (6 bases). This CDR3 has 14 residues. V was shortened by 6 bases and J by 2 bases, with 11 bases between the two germline ends.

The CDR3 sequence is CASSYGTSGILKFKTYEQYF. The CDR3 DNA sequence: TGTGCCAGCAGCTACGGGACTAGCGGGATACTCAAATTCAAGACCTACGAGCAGTACTTC. The gene calls are TRBV21-1 and TRBJ2-7; no DNA check was done on the table's D call, TRBD2. TRBV21-1 is a recognized pseudogene. This CDR3 has 20 residues.

Only a few counts were recorded for this clonotype. The V gene is TRBV10-3, the J gene TRBJ1-6, with TRBD1 matching 7 bases. With 4 bases clipped from V and 10 bases from J, the junction kept 4 bases outside the gene matches. CDR3 size: 13 residues. Germline CDR1 ENHRY, CDR2 SYGVKD. As DNA, the CDR3 is TGTGCCATCAGTGGACAGGGTAACTCACCCCTCCACTTT. Its translation is CAISGQGNSPLHF.

The rearrangement links TRBV5-1 to TRBJ2-7; no clear D gene. The CDR3 consists of 13 residues. V lost 7 bases and J lost 4, with 15 bases in between. Germline assignment: CDR1 SGHRS and CDR2 YFSETQ. CDR3 bases: TGCGCCAGCGGTTCCGGACCTGGGTACGAGCAGTACTTC. This translates into CASGSGPGYEQYF.

The sample holds a few counts of this clonotype. The V call is TRBV12-3 or TRBV12-4, the J call TRBJ2-1; 7 bases fit TRBD2. Losses at the gene ends were 2 bases for V and 2 bases for J; bases not matched to a gene: 3. The CDR3 consists of 15 residues. Written as DNA, the CDR3 is TGTGCCAGCAGTTTATACGGGAGGCCCTACAATGAGCAGTTCTTC. It translates to CASSLYGRPYNEQFF.

The chain couples TRBV28 to TRBJ1-4; TRBD1 matches 7 bases. Germline CDR1 MDHEN, CDR2 SYDVKM. The CDR3 consists of 14 residues. Trimming cost V 3 bases and J 4 bases; bases outside gene matches: 2. The CDR3 sequence: CASSFQGVNEKLFF. The CDR3 DNA follows: TGTGCCAGCAGTTTTCAGGGGGTTAATGAAAAACTGTTTTTT. The entire variable domain, with the rest obtained from reference TRBV28 and TRBJ1-4, is as follows: DVKVTQSSRYLVKRTGEKVFLECVQDMDHENMFWYRQDPGLGLRLIYFSYDVKMKEKGDIPEGYSVSREKKERFSLILESASTNQTSMYLCASSFQGVNEKLFFGSGTQLSVL.

The chain employs TRBV5-1 and TRBJ2-6; D is uncertain. The CDR3 length is 16 residues. With 0 bases removed from V and 1 base from J, the gap between germline ends came to 8 bases. Germline CDR1 and CDR2: SGHRS and YFSETQ. CDR3 residues: CASSLGGTSGANVLTF. CDR3 nucleotides: TGCGCCAGCAGCTTGGGCGGTACTTCTGGGGCCAACGTCCTGACTTTC.

This clonotype was observed a handful of times. The J gene is TRBJ2-4, the V gene TRBV18, with 9 nucleotides matching TRBD1. Per germline, CDR1 KGHSH and CDR2 LQKENI. The junction had 6 bases not matched to a gene; V was cut back by 0 bases and J by 15 bases. The CDR3 length is 13 residues. The CDR3 spells CASSPPGTGTWYF. The CDR3 DNA reads as TGTGCCAGCTCACCACCCGGGACAGGGACATGGTACTTC. The variable domain in full, completed from reference TRBV18 and TRBJ2-4, reads NAGVMQNPRHLVRRRGQEARLRCSPMKGHSHVYWYRQLPEEGLKFMVYLQKENIIDESGMPKERFSAEFPKEGPSILRIQQVVRGDSAAYFCASSPPGTGTWYFGAGTRLSVL.

The rearrangement links TRBV12-3 or TRBV12-4 to TRBJ2-1; D not resolved. The CDR3 consists of 12 residues. V lost 6 bases to trimming and J lost 15 bases, with 18 bases between them. The CDR3 DNA follows: TGTGCCAGCAGCAGTCCGGGTTCCGCGCGGTTCTTC. Translation: CASSSPGSARFF.

The chain has TRBV20-1 and TRBJ2-7, with D perhaps assigned TRBD1 or TRBD2 (5 bases each). Germline CDR1 is DFQATT and CDR2 is SNEGSKA (reference sequence). V was pared by 3 bases and J by 0 bases, with 18 bases between. The CDR3 loop spans 16 amino acids. The CDR3 loop is CSARSGVGRSSYEQYF. The CDR3 region has the DNA TGCAGTGCTAGGTCGGGCGTGGGACGGAGCTCCTACGAGCAGTACTTC.

This sequence joins TRBV21-1 and TRBJ2-3; TRBD1 reflects the table's D call only, with no check against the DNA. TRBV21-1 counts as a pseudogene. CDR3 size: 14 residues. CDR3 nucleotides: TGTGCCAGCAGCCCCCGGGACCACACAGATACGCAGTATTTT. Its protein is CASSPRDHTDTQYF.

The V call is TRBV6-2 or TRBV6-3, the J call TRBJ2-1; TRBD2 agrees at 10 bases. The trim removed 0 bases at V and 2 bases at J, leaving 7 bases unmatched. The CDR3 extends over 18 amino acids. CDR1 and CDR2 from the germline V gene are MNHEY and SVGEGT. The CDR3 is CASSYSLSSGSAYNEQFF. DNA for the CDR3: TGTGCCAGCAGTTACTCCCTTTCTAGCGGGAGCGCCTACAATGAGCAGTTCTTC.

The V gene is TRBV7-9, the J gene TRBJ1-1; D gene unclear. Germline-derived CDR1 and CDR2 are SEHNR and FQNEAQ (reference sequence). Trimming removed 1 base at V and 0 bases at J, with 12 bases between. The CDR3 is 16 amino acids. Here the CDR3 reads CASSLVPGLMNTEAFF. The CDR3 nucleotides are TGTGCCAGCAGCTTAGTACCAGGTCTCATGAACACTGAAGCTTTCTTT.

This sequence joins TRBV5-1 and TRBJ2-1; tentative D call: TRBD2 (5 bases). Trimming removed 3 bases from V and 10 bases from J, with 20 bases in between. The germline V gene encodes CDR1 SGHRS and CDR2 YFSETQ. The length of the CDR3 is 15 residues. This CDR3 reads CASSWGSSQLGEQFF. The DNA of the CDR3 is TGCGCCAGCAGCTGGGGTTCTAGTCAACTAGGCGAGCAGTTCTTC.

V is TRBV5-1 and J is TRBJ2-6; D is unresolved. CDR3 length equals 18 residues. Germline V gene lookup returns CDR1 SGHRS and CDR2 YFSETQ. V was trimmed by 0 bases and J by 2 bases, leaving 15 bases between them. CDR3: CASSLALESGAGANVLTF. DNA of the CDR3: TGCGCCAGCAGCTTGGCTTTAGAGTCCGGAGCTGGGGCCAACGTCCTGACTTTC.

V is TRBV20-1 and J is TRBJ2-5, with D perhaps matching TRBD1 (5 bases). Trimming shortened V by 4 bases and J by 13 bases, and 13 bases separated the two germline ends. The CDR3 totals 10 residues. Per germline, CDR1 DFQATT and CDR2 SNEGSKA (reference sequence). CDR3 nucleotides: TGCAGTGCTAACCGGCAGGGCACGTACTTC. It is translated as CSANRQGTYF.

This clonotype was seen a few times. This rearrangement joins TRBV12-3 or TRBV12-4 to TRBJ2-5, with D perhaps TRBD1 (5 bases). Between the trimmed V and J ends, which lost 3 bases and 0 bases, there was a span of 8 bases. This CDR3 spans 14 amino acids. The CDR3 sequence is CASSLDIYQETQYF. CDR3 nucleotides: TGTGCCAGCAGTTTGGACATTTACCAAGAGACCCAGTACTTC.

The V and J genes are TRBV5-4 and TRBJ2-3; a possible D gene is TRBD2 (5 bases). Per germline, CDR1 SGHNT and CDR2 YYREEE (reference sequence). V dropped 6 bases and J dropped 1 base, with 9 bases sitting between them. The CDR3 consists of 13 residues. This CDR3 reads CASTAEGTDTQYF. CDR3 bases: TGTGCCAGCACCGCGGAGGGCACAGATACGCAGTATTTT.

The chain joins TRBV5-1 to TRBJ2-1; D gene uncertain. Germline V CDR1 and CDR2: SGHRS, YFSETQ. The CDR3 has 15 residues. V shed 0 bases and J shed 4 bases, with 11 bases lying between them. The CDR3 sequence: CASSLAVTAYNEQFF. The CDR3 nucleotides are TGCGCCAGCAGCTTGGCGGTGACTGCTTACAATGAGCAGTTCTTC.

This clonotype was detected a few times. This chain links TRBV28 with TRBJ1-5; tentatively, D is TRBD1 (6 bases). The CDR3 length is 14 residues. Germline loops: CDR1 MDHEN, CDR2 SYDVKM. Trimming cost V 7 bases and J 6 bases, with 16 bases left between them. Written as DNA, the CDR3 is TGTGCCAGCACTGGACGCGGGGGGCGTCAGCCCCAGCATTTT. Its translation: CASTGRGGRQPQHF.

This clonotype was seen only a few times. The J gene is TRBJ2-7, the V gene TRBV27; TRBD2 matches 11 bases. Trimming removed 8 bases from V and 0 bases from J; junction bases left unmatched: 18. Germline-derived CDR1 and CDR2 are MNHEY and SMNVEV (reference sequence). CDR3 length: 19 amino acids. As DNA, the CDR3 is TGTGCCAGCTCCCGGCGGGGGCTAGCGGGAGGCCCATTCTCCTACGAGCAGTACTTC. Translated: CASSRRGLAGGPFSYEQYF.

The rearrangement links TRBV19 to TRBJ1-1; 7 bases line up with TRBD1. Germline loops: CDR1 LNHDA, CDR2 SQIVND (reference sequence). The CDR3 contains 16 residues. V lost 5 bases and J lost 5; bases outside the gene matches: 14. In DNA, the CDR3 is TGTGCCAGTAGTTCAAGAAGAGAGGGGGCTAGGACTGAAGCTTTCTTT. Its translation is CASSSRREGARTEAFF.

This clonotype came up many times. The chain employs TRBV12-3 or TRBV12-4 and TRBJ1-2; D possibly corresponds to TRBD1 (6 bases). Trimming removed 1 base from V and 10 bases from J, with 10 bases in between. The CDR3 covers 12 residues. CDR3 sequence: CASSLGSGDYTF. CDR3 coding DNA: TGTGCCAGCAGTTTAGGGTCAGGGGACTACACCTTC.